The 12 T cell receptor beta chains reported below all come from one sample, sequenced in a study of monozygotic twins with inflammatory bowel disease. TCRdb reprocessed the 5' RACE reads and keeps a single row for each CDR3 protein, giving no DNA. The listing records about 200,000 distinct CDR3 sequences. The sequenced sample was blood. The receptors were gathered from a human donor with ulcerative colitis or Crohn's disease, or a healthy co-twin of an affected twin (not recorded which).

This rearrangement joins TRBV5-1 to TRBJ2-7; TCRdb selects TRBD1, and the lack of DNA leaves this call unchecked. The CDR3 runs 14 residues. Per germline, CDR1 SGHRS and CDR2 YFSETQ. CDR3 region: CASSLRTGIYEQYF.

V usage is TRBV10-3 and J usage is TRBJ1-1; there is no DNA to check the TCRdb D call of TRBD1. CDR3 length equals 15 residues. Germline loops: CDR1 ENHRY, CDR2 SYGVKD. CDR3 loop: CAISESGQGNTEAFF.

The rearrangement joins TRBV6-5 to TRBJ1-1; without DNA, the TCRdb call of TRBD1 cannot be checked. Germline CDR1 is MNHEY and CDR2 is SVGAGI. This CDR3 is 16 amino acids long. The CDR3 loop reads CASSYPWTGMNTEAFF.

The chain recombines TRBV20-1 with TRBJ2-5; there is no DNA to check the TCRdb D call of TRBD1. CDR3 size: 14 residues. Per germline, CDR1 DFQATT and CDR2 SNEGSKA (reference sequence). CDR3: CSARETRGGETQYF.

The chain links TRBV4-1 to TRBJ2-3; TCRdb designates TRBD2, a call that cannot be tested without DNA. Germline V gene data show CDR1 as MGHRA and CDR2 as YSYEKL. This CDR3 comprises 16 residues. The CDR3 is CASSQAGGGPTDTQYF.

The chain has TRBV6-1 and TRBJ2-7. This CDR3 region has 12 residues. The germline V gene has CDR1 MNHNS and CDR2 SASEGT. The CDR3 protein is CASRQGSYEQYF.

The V and J genes are TRBV12-3 or TRBV12-4 and TRBJ1-6; the TCRdb call, TRBD1, lacks DNA for checking. The CDR3 spans 14 residues. CDR3 in amino acids: CASSSDRGNSPLHF.

The rearrangement joins TRBV12-3 or TRBV12-4 to TRBJ1-2. This CDR3 is 13 amino acids long. The CDR3 loop is CASSFGRAGGYTF.

The chain recombines TRBV12-3 or TRBV12-4 with TRBJ2-7; TCRdb outputs TRBD1, but without DNA this stays unchecked. The CDR3 contains 14 residues. The CDR3 reads CASSTRDGAYEQYF.

The V and J genes are TRBV20-1 and TRBJ2-1; TCRdb reports TRBD2, a call that lacks DNA to check it against. The CDR3 is made up of 13 amino acids. CDR1 is DFQATT, CDR2 SNEGSKA, per germline (reference sequence). The chain's CDR3 is CSARLAFYNEQFF.

V is TRBV11-2 and J is TRBJ2-3. The CDR3 length is 12 residues. Germline V gene sequence: CDR1 SGHAT, CDR2 FQNNGV. The CDR3 region is CASSTGTDTQYF.

The chain uses TRBV6-5 and TRBJ2-7. The CDR3 spans 14 residues. The V gene's germline CDR1 is MNHEY and CDR2 SVGAGI. Here the CDR3 reads CASSYKRVSYEQYF.